The 29 T cell receptor beta chains listed next were all sequenced from one sample in a study of identical twins. TCRdb fed the 5' RACE reads into MiXCR, producing one record per CDR3 protein. The sample holds approximately 600,000 distinct CDR3 sequences, less than 9% seen once. The same sample was also used in a study of yellow fever vaccine responses in identical twins.

Sequencing input: PBMCs. These receptors were collected from a woman aged 18-30 years in good health.

This clonotype was seen many times. This sequence joins TRBV4-1 and TRBJ1-4; D is possibly TRBD1 (5 bases). Trimming removed 2 bases from V and 8 bases from J, with 18 bases in between. Germline assignment: CDR1 MGHRA and CDR2 YSYEKL. The CDR3 extends over 16 amino acids. CDR3 nucleotide sequence: TGCGCCAGCAGCCAATTCCGAAGTGGGACTTTCGAAAAACTGTTTTTT. Amino acid sequence: CASSQFRSGTFEKLFF.

The V gene is TRBV28, the J gene TRBJ2-1; maybe TRBD2 (6 bases). The V gene lost 1 base and the J gene lost 7 bases, with 20 bases spanning the gap. Germline V gene lookup returns CDR1 MDHEN and CDR2 SYDVKM. This CDR3 contains 17 residues. CDR3 DNA sequence: TGTGCCAGCAGTTTATTTAGCGGTGGGCCCCCTCGGAATGAGCAGTTCTTC. As protein: CASSLFSGGPPRNEQFF.

This clonotype was counted ten times or more. This sequence joins TRBV27 and TRBJ2-7, with 14 positions matching TRBD2. Looked up from germline, CDR1 is MNHEY and CDR2 is SMNVEV (reference sequence). Trimming cost V 4 bases and J 6 bases; bases outside gene matches: 11. The CDR3 has 17 residues. The CDR3 spells CASSSTPGLAGVCEQYF. CDR3 sequence (DNA): TGTGCCAGCAGTTCTACCCCGGGACTAGCGGGAGTCTGCGAGCAGTACTTC.

Only a few counts were recorded for this clonotype. The V and J genes are TRBV28 and TRBJ2-7; either TRBD1 or TRBD2 may supply D (5 bases each). The length of the CDR3 is 14 residues. In germline, CDR1 is MDHEN, CDR2 SYDVKM. The V end lost 3 bases, the J end lost 3 bases, and 12 bases lay between the germline ends. The CDR3 is CASSFRGTDYEQYF. CDR3 bases: TGTGCCAGCAGTTTCCGGGGCACCGACTACGAGCAGTACTTC.

The chain links TRBV10-3 to TRBJ2-3, with TRBD2 matching 11 bases. The CDR3 consists of 15 residues. Germline CDR1 ENHRY, CDR2 SYGVKD. The ends lost 7 bases at V and 4 bases at J; junction bases unmatched: 7. DNA of the CDR3: TGTGCCATCACTTCTCTAGCGGGGGGCGCAGATACGCAGTATTTT. It encodes CAITSLAGGADTQYF.

This clonotype was seen repeatedly, ten times or more. DNA for the CDR3: TGTGCCAGCAGCTCGAGGGACAGGGAGCGAGGCAATGAGCAGTTCTTC. This gives the protein CASSSRDRERGNEQFF. V and J are TRBV7-9 and TRBJ2-1; the match to TRBD1 covers 9 bases. Germline values: CDR1 SEHNR, CDR2 FQNEAQ (reference sequence). V shed 4 bases and J 6 bases; nucleotides not matched to a gene: 10. The CDR3 runs to 16 residues.

Many counts were recorded for this clonotype. The chain links TRBV12-3 or TRBV12-4 to TRBJ2-4, with D possibly called TRBD1 or TRBD2 (6 bases each). This CDR3 is 14 amino acids long. The germline V and J ends were trimmed by 5 bases and 8 bases, with 16 bases remaining between them. CDR3 sequence (DNA): TGTGCCAGCAGTCCCCGGGGGCTGTTGGACATTCAGTACTTC. It encodes CASSPRGLLDIQYF.

J is TRBJ1-4 and V is TRBV5-5; D remains ambiguous. The CDR3 loop spans 14 amino acids. The V end was cut by 2 bases, the J end by 8 bases, with 13 bases between. Germline-derived CDR1 and CDR2 are SGHKS and YYEKEE (reference sequence). The DNA of the CDR3 is TGTGCCAGCAGCTTCGGACTTTTTAGGGAAAAACTGTTTTTT. Amino acids: CASSFGLFREKLFF.

This clonotype was counted between two and nine times. V and J are TRBV12-3 or TRBV12-4 and TRBJ1-6; D perhaps matches TRBD1 (5 bases). CDR3 size: 15 residues. The ends were cut back, 7 bases at V and 7 bases at J, with 17 bases in the middle. The CDR3 sequence: CASKTGLGLNSPLHF. The CDR3 nucleotides read TGTGCCAGCAAAACAGGCTTGGGCCTAAATTCACCCCTCCACTTT.

This chain links TRBV28 with TRBJ2-5, with TRBD1 matching 9 bases. From germline, CDR1 is MDHEN and CDR2 SYDVKM. The CDR3 loop spans 17 amino acids. The junction had 14 bases not matched to a gene; V was cut back by 4 bases and J by 5 bases. The CDR3 spells CASSWLSGGTGQETQYF. Here the CDR3 DNA reads TGTGCCAGCAGTTGGCTATCAGGGGGGACAGGGCAGGAGACCCAGTACTTC.

This clonotype was seen a handful of times. This chain connects TRBV20-1 to TRBJ2-2; 8 bases match TRBD2. With 5 bases clipped from V and 0 bases from J, the junction kept 5 bases outside the gene matches. The CDR3 is 15 amino acids. CDR1 DFQATT and CDR2 SNEGSKA come from the germline V gene (reference sequence). Here the CDR3 DNA reads TGCAGTGCTTTGGTAGCGGGGTCGAACACCGGGGAGCTGTTTTTT. Translated, it gives CSALVAGSNTGELFF.

This clonotype was observed at least ten times. The J gene is TRBJ1-3, the V gene TRBV5-1, with D perhaps TRBD1 (6 bases). Germline CDR1 SGHRS, CDR2 YFSETQ. The CDR3 is 14 residues long. Trimming stripped 4 bases from V and 3 bases from J, with 11 bases between. CDR3 protein: CASSTQGFGNTIYF. The CDR3 DNA reads TGCGCCAGCAGCACCCAGGGGTTTGGAAACACCATATATTTT.

V gene TRBV20-1 combines with J gene TRBJ2-7; D assignment may be TRBD1 or TRBD2 (5 bases each). Germline V lookup: CDR1 DFQATT, CDR2 SNEGSKA (reference sequence). CDR3 length equals 15 residues. Trimming cost V 2 bases and J 0 bases, with 14 bases left between them. The CDR3 nucleotides are TGCAGTGCTAGACTCGGGGACCGGAGCTCCTACGAGCAGTACGTC. Translation gives CSARLGDRSSYEQYV.

This clonotype showed up just a few times. This rearrangement joins TRBV29-1 to TRBJ2-5, with D tentatively TRBD2 (6 bases). V shed 1 base and J shed 0 bases, with 9 bases lying between them. In germline, CDR1 is SQVTM, CDR2 ANQGSEA. The CDR3 runs 14 residues. In nucleotides, the CDR3 is TGCAGCGTTGAAGGAGGGGACTACCAAGAGACCCAGTACTTC. Residues: CSVEGGDYQETQYF.

This clonotype came up a few times. This chain connects TRBV20-1 to TRBJ2-7, with TRBD2 as a possible D gene (5 bases). Germline values: CDR1 DFQATT, CDR2 SNEGSKA (reference sequence). The CDR3 sequence is 13 residues long. Trimming removed 1 base from V and 5 bases from J, with 12 bases in between. This chain's CDR3 is CSARVPGRHEQYV. CDR3 nucleotides: TGCAGTGCTAGAGTCCCGGGGAGACACGAGCAGTACGTC.

This clonotype was recorded at least ten times. The rearrangement uses TRBV15 and TRBJ2-3; 8 nucleotides match TRBD2. Trimming took 8 bases from V and 3 from J; bases not matched to a gene: 13. In germline, CDR1 is LNHNV, CDR2 YYDKDF (reference sequence). The CDR3 runs 16 residues. In nucleotides, the CDR3 is TGTGCCACCCTGGATCGGGGGGGCTATCGAACAGATACGCAGTATTTT. This gives the protein CATLDRGGYRTDTQYF.

The chain joins TRBV28 to TRBJ2-7; 8 bases are a match to TRBD1. The CDR3 is made up of 13 amino acids. After removal of 6 bases from V and 3 bases from J, the junction contained 4 bases not matched to a gene. Germline assignment: CDR1 MDHEN and CDR2 SYDVKM. In nucleotides, the CDR3 is TGTGCCAGCAGAGTGGACAGGGACTACGAGCAGTACTTC. Encoded protein: CASRVDRDYEQYF.

The table lists this clonotype with a few counts. This chain connects TRBV6-1 to TRBJ2-3; tentatively, D is TRBD1 (5 bases). V shed 7 bases and J shed 1 base, with 15 bases lying between them. CDR3 length: 15 amino acids. CDR1 is MNHNS and CDR2 is SASEGT in the germline V gene. The DNA for the CDR3 is TGTGCCAGCACCCGGACATCAACGGGCACAGATACGCAGTATTTT. It encodes CASTRTSTGTDTQYF.

This clonotype showed up just a few times. The chain couples TRBV10-3 to TRBJ1-2, with TRBD1 as a possible D gene (5 bases). V gave up 5 bases and J gave up 5 bases, with 12 bases separating them. The CDR3 runs 13 residues. Germline V CDR1 and CDR2: ENHRY, SYGVKD. The CDR3 DNA follows: TGTGCCATCAGTTCCGACAGTGATTATGGCTACACCTTC. Amino acids: CAISSDSDYGYTF.

This clonotype came up many times. V and J are TRBV12-3 or TRBV12-4 and TRBJ2-7, with D possibly matching TRBD1 (5 bases). The CDR3 extends over 15 amino acids. Trimming left V 3 bases short and J 4 bases short, with 16 bases between. The CDR3 protein is CASSLRRKRGYEQYV. CDR3 coding DNA: TGTGCCAGCAGTTTGAGGAGAAAAAGGGGTTACGAGCAGTACGTC.

This clonotype has just a few counts. The chain couples TRBV28 to TRBJ2-7; D gene unclear. The CDR3 has 15 amino acids. Germline V CDR1 and CDR2: MDHEN, SYDVKM. V gave up 10 bases and J gave up 4 bases, with 23 bases separating them. CDR3 bases: TGTGCCATCACCCCAGCTCACTCGACCGCGTACGAGCAGTACTTC. It translates to CAITPAHSTAYEQYF.

The chain employs TRBV4-1 and TRBJ1-5, with unresolved D. The CDR3 spans 15 residues. CDR1 and CDR2 (germline): MGHRA, YSYEKL. With 2 bases removed from V and 6 bases from J, the gap between germline ends came to 14 bases. Written as DNA, the CDR3 is TGCGCCAGCAGCCAACCGCCGTTGTTTACTCAGCCCCAGCATTTT. It yields the protein CASSQPPLFTQPQHF.

This chain uses TRBV20-1 with TRBJ2-5; tentative D call: TRBD1 (6 bases). The CDR3 has 13 amino acids. Germline CDR1 and CDR2: DFQATT and SNEGSKA (reference sequence). V was shortened by 5 bases and J by 3 bases, with 13 bases between the two germline ends. The CDR3 DNA reads TGCAGTGCTTCCTCAGGGGCCGAAGAGACCCAGTACTTC. It translates to CSASSGAEETQYF.

At least ten counts were recorded for this clonotype. The gene calls are TRBV29-1 and TRBJ1-1; TRBD1 might be the D (5 bases). Germline V gene data show CDR1 as SQVTM and CDR2 as ANQGSEA. The CDR3 runs to 13 residues. V lost 7 bases to trimming and J lost 1 base, with 13 bases between them. The chain's CDR3 is CSGRGPENTEAFF. The DNA of the CDR3 is TGCAGCGGCCGGGGCCCAGAGAACACTGAAGCTTTCTTT.

In its sample, this clonotype was seen many times. The CDR3, as DNA: TGCAGTACCCAAGGGCACGGTCAGCCCCAGCATTTT. Its translation: CSTQGHGQPQHF. The J gene is TRBJ1-5, the V gene TRBV20-1; D gene uncertain. This CDR3 spans 12 amino acids. The V gene's germline CDR1 is DFQATT and CDR2 SNEGSKA (reference sequence). V shed 8 bases and J shed 6 bases, with 14 bases lying between them.

Ten or more counts support this clonotype. The V gene is TRBV7-9, the J gene TRBJ2-3; a weak D match, TRBD2 (6 bases). The germline gives CDR1 SEHNR, CDR2 FQNEAQ (reference sequence). The CDR3 contains 15 residues. V gave up 4 bases and J gave up 2 bases, with 13 bases separating them. The CDR3 sequence is CASSSRLEATDTQYF. The DNA of the CDR3 is TGTGCCAGCAGCTCACGACTAGAGGCCACAGATACGCAGTATTTT.

This clonotype appeared a few times. This chain connects TRBV5-6 to TRBJ2-1; 7 bases map to TRBD1. Trimming cost V 4 bases and J 4 bases; bases outside gene matches: 14. This CDR3 has 17 residues. CDR1 is SGHDT, CDR2 YYEEEE, per germline. CDR3 sequence: CASSKHLGQVTYNEQFF. CDR3 DNA sequence: TGTGCCAGCAGCAAACACCTCGGACAGGTAACTTACAATGAGCAGTTCTTC.

In its sample, this clonotype was seen many times. Here the CDR3 reads CASSPPSREGTGELFF. The CDR3 DNA reads TGTGCCAGCAGCCCACCCTCCAGGGAGGGCACCGGGGAGCTGTTTTTT. The chain has TRBV3-1 and TRBJ2-2, with 7 bases that match TRBD2. In germline, CDR1 is LGHDT, CDR2 YNNKEL (reference sequence). The CDR3 has 16 amino acids. V trimming: 4 bases; J trimming: 4 bases; junction bases outside the gene matches: 9.

The chain joins TRBV5-4 to TRBJ2-5; D is unclear. Deletions cut 3 bases from V and 1 base from J, with 13 bases between. The germline gives CDR1 SGHNT, CDR2 YYREEE (reference sequence). The CDR3 loop spans 15 amino acids. The CDR3 nucleotides read TGTGCCAGCAGCTCCCCCACGGAATTCCAAGAGACCCAGTACTTC. Translation: CASSSPTEFQETQYF.